Presented here are 20 T cell receptor beta chains from one specimen sequenced in a study of OX40 agonist ivuxolimab in advanced cancers. Receptor amplification or capture employed the immunoSEQ multiplex PCR assay. This immuneACCESS table, as held by TCRdb, lists in-frame sequences with V and J called but not all clones. Of the missing ones, under half trace to an unresolved V gene in checked studies; the others have no known cause. In this sample the table shows 65,000 to 85,000 clones, about nine tenths of which occur a single time. Jointly, the top ten make up 0.15% to 0.2% of the sample. The starting material was CD4+ or CD8+ T cells sorted from blood, obtained in a trial of the OX40 agonist ivuxolimab. These receptors all stem from an adult with an advanced solid tumor such as melanoma, head and neck, liver or kidney cancer.

The chain recombines TRBV19 with TRBJ1-5, with unresolved D. The germline V gene has CDR1 LNHDA and CDR2 SQIVND (reference sequence). The CDR3 sequence is 13 residues long. The V end lost 3 bases, the J end lost 5 bases, and 8 bases lay between the germline ends. The CDR3 sequence is CASSIKDYQPQHF. The CDR3 DNA is TGTGCCAGTAGTATTAAGGATTATCAGCCCCAGCATTTT. Full variable domain (remainder filled in from reference TRBV19 and TRBJ1-5): DGGITQSPKYLFRKEGQNVTLSCEQNLNHDAMYWYRQDPGQGLRLIYYSQIVNDFQKGDIAEGYSVSREKKESFPLTVTSAQKNPTAFYLCASSIKDYQPQHFGDGTRLSIL.

The sample holds one count of this clone. The chain joins TRBV10-1 to TRBJ2-2; no firm D call. Germline V gene sequence: CDR1 WNHNN, CDR2 SYGVQD (reference sequence). This CDR3 spans 14 amino acids. Trimming shortened V by 1 base and J by 3 bases, and 6 bases separated the two germline ends. DNA of the CDR3: TGCGCCAGCAGTGAGTTTTCAGACACCGGGGAGCTGTTTTTT. Its translation: CASSEFSDTGELFF.

The V call is TRBV5-1, the J call TRBJ2-5, with D tentatively TRBD1 or TRBD2 (5 bases each). This CDR3 has 14 amino acids. Germline CDR1 reads SGHRS; CDR2 reads YFSETQ. V lost 3 bases and J 3 bases, leaving 12 bases between the germline ends. The CDR3 sequence: CASSWGPSKETQYF. The CDR3, as DNA: TGCGCCAGCAGCTGGGGACCTTCTAAAGAGACCCAGTACTTC.

The CDR3 protein is CASSVRAGAADTQYF. CDR3 DNA sequence: TGTGCCAGCAGCGTACGAGCGGGGGCGGCAGATACGCAGTATTTT. The gene calls are TRBV9 and TRBJ2-3, with TRBD2 matching over 8 bases. CDR1 and CDR2 (germline): SGDLS, YYNGEE. CDR3 length: 15 amino acids. Germline trimming cut 1 base from V and 4 bases from J; bases unmatched to any gene: 5. Supplemented by reference TRBV9 and TRBJ2-3, the full variable domain reads DSGVTQTPKHLITATGQRVTLRCSPRSGDLSVYWYQQSLDQGLQFLIQYYNGEERAKGNILERFSAQQFPDLHSELNLSSLELGDSALYFCASSVRAGAADTQYFGPGTRLTVL.

The V call is TRBV19, the J call TRBJ2-6; TRBD1 agrees at 8 bases. In germline, CDR1 is LNHDA, CDR2 SQIVND (reference sequence). This CDR3 is 16 amino acids long. J was trimmed by 3 bases and V by 1 base; bases with no gene match: 2. The DNA for the CDR3 is TGTGCCAGTAGTATAGGACAGGGGTTTGGGGCCAACGTCCTGACTTTC. Protein sequence: CASSIGQGFGANVLTF.

About this clone itself: The identical CDR3 is also encoded by other nucleotide sequences in the sample. The CDR3 DNA sequence: TGTGCCAGCAGGTGGGGACAGGGGAACACCGGGGAGCTGTTTTTT. Amino acids: CASRWGQGNTGELFF. The rearrangement uses TRBV6-1 and TRBJ2-2; 9 positions match TRBD1. V lost 6 bases to trimming and J lost 1 base; unmatched junction nucleotides: 3. Germline CDR1 is MNHNS and CDR2 is SASEGT. This CDR3 spans 15 amino acids.

The V gene is TRBV15, the J gene TRBJ2-7, with D possibly TRBD2 on 5 matching bases. The germline V gene has CDR1 LNHNV and CDR2 YYDKDF (reference sequence). V dropped 8 bases and J dropped 7 bases, with 18 bases sitting between them. This CDR3 is 13 amino acids long. The CDR3 reads CATGRDLMNEQYF. The DNA for the CDR3 is TGTGCCACCGGCCGGGATTTGATGAATGAGCAGTACTTC.

The chain uses TRBV6-1 and TRBJ2-2; TRBD1 matches 8 bases. CDR1 is MNHNS, CDR2 SASEGT, per germline. V lost 4 bases and J lost 6; bases outside the gene matches: 4. This CDR3 contains 14 residues. The CDR3 sequence: CASSVRRGPGELFF. The CDR3 nucleotides are TGTGCCAGCAGTGTTCGCAGGGGGCCCGGGGAGCTGTTTTTT.

The J gene is TRBJ1-6, the V gene TRBV30; 8 bases align to TRBD1. Germline assignment: CDR1 GTSNPN and CDR2 SVGIG (reference sequence). CDR3 length: 13 amino acids. V was clipped by 5 bases and J by 9 bases; unmatched bases: 6. CDR3 region: CAWRQGITSPLHF. The CDR3 DNA sequence: TGTGCCTGGCGACAGGGGATTACTTCACCCCTCCACTTT.

The chain uses TRBV6-5 and TRBJ2-2; 7 bases agree with TRBD2. This CDR3 is built from 15 residues. Germline V gene sequence: CDR1 MNHEY, CDR2 SVGAGI. The J segment lost 2 bases and the V segment lost 3 bases, leaving 3 bases of the junction unmatched. The CDR3 DNA is TGTGCCAGCAGTTATAGCGGGCCAAACACCGGGGAGCTGTTTTTT. Its translation: CASSYSGPNTGELFF.

The chain couples TRBV30 to TRBJ2-3, with D uncertain. The CDR3 consists of 13 residues. V was clipped by 3 bases and J by 1 base, with 8 bases between them. Germline-derived CDR1 and CDR2 are GTSNPN and SVGIG (reference sequence). For the CDR3, the DNA is TGTGCCTGGAGCCTTCCGGGCACAGATACGCAGTATTTT. Translation gives CAWSLPGTDTQYF.

The chain is built from TRBV19 and TRBJ1-5; D gene ambiguous. The CDR3 totals 16 residues. Germline V lookup: CDR1 LNHDA, CDR2 SQIVND (reference sequence). V was clipped by 5 bases and J by 1 base, with 15 bases between them. The CDR3 reads CASSDQAGRSNQPQHF. In DNA, the CDR3 is TGTGCCAGTAGTGATCAGGCCGGTAGAAGCAATCAGCCCCAGCATTTT.

This chain connects TRBV5-6 to TRBJ2-1, with 8 bases that match TRBD1. Germline CDR1 SGHDT, CDR2 YYEEEE. J was trimmed by 6 bases and V by 3 bases; bases with no gene match: 8. This CDR3 spans 15 amino acids. This CDR3 is CASSSRTGWGNEQFF. The CDR3 DNA is TGTGCCAGCAGCTCCCGGACAGGGTGGGGCAATGAGCAGTTCTTC.

This clone was found a few times. J is TRBJ2-5 and V is TRBV19; 7 nucleotides align to TRBD1. The CDR3 runs 14 residues. Germline CDR1 LNHDA, CDR2 SQIVND (reference sequence). V was pared by 4 bases and J by 2 bases, with 4 bases of the junction left unmatched. The CDR3 sequence is CASSTGTAQETQYF. In DNA form, the CDR3 reads TGTGCCAGTAGTACAGGGACAGCTCAAGAGACCCAGTACTTC.

The V call is TRBV19, the J call TRBJ2-7; D remains ambiguous. CDR3 length: 12 amino acids. V was shortened by 5 bases and J by 4 bases, with 9 bases between the two germline ends. The germline CDR1 and CDR2 sequences are LNHDA and SQIVND (reference sequence). The CDR3 reads CASSGDVYEQYF. The DNA for the CDR3 is TGTGCCAGTAGTGGAGACGTGTACGAGCAGTACTTC.

The chain links TRBV7-6 to TRBJ1-5, with 9 bases that match TRBD1. Germline CDR1 reads SGHVS; CDR2 reads FNYEAQ. The CDR3 spans 16 residues. V lost 5 bases, J lost 2 bases, and 7 bases stayed unmatched. The CDR3: CASSPTGGSGNQPQHF. The CDR3 DNA follows: TGTGCCAGCAGCCCTACAGGGGGCTCGGGCAATCAGCCCCAGCATTTT.

As for this clone: Other DNA sequences within the sample encode an identical CDR3. The V and J genes are TRBV7-7 and TRBJ2-5; tentative D call: TRBD1 (6 bases). With 1 base removed from V and 5 bases from J, the gap between germline ends came to 8 bases. This CDR3 has 13 residues. CDR1 and CDR2 from the germline V gene are SSHAT and FNYEAQ (reference sequence). CDR3 protein: CASSLGRGETQYF. CDR3 DNA: TGTGCCAGCAGCTTAGGCAGGGGTGAGACCCAGTACTTC. The entire variable domain, with the rest obtained from reference TRBV7-7 and TRBJ2-5, is as follows: GAGVSQSPRYKVTKRGQDVTLRCDPISSHATLYWYQQALGQGPEFLTYFNYEAQPDKSGLPSDRFSAERPEGSISTLTIQRTEQRDSAMYRCASSLGRGETQYFGPGTRLLVL.

The chain couples TRBV30 to TRBJ1-6, with a tentative D call TRBD1 (5 bases). CDR3 length: 15 amino acids. Between the trimmed V and J ends, which lost 4 bases and 5 bases, there was a span of 15 bases. CDR1 and CDR2 from the germline V gene are GTSNPN and SVGIG (reference sequence). The DNA for the CDR3 is TGTGCCTGGAATAGTCCAGGGCGGGATAATTCACCCCTCCACTTT. Translation: CAWNSPGRDNSPLHF.

The rearrangement uses TRBV4-1 and TRBJ1-2; D call uncertain. CDR1 and CDR2 (germline): MGHRA, YSYEKL. The V gene lost 2 bases and the J gene lost 0 bases, with 4 bases spanning the gap. The CDR3 has 13 residues. CDR3 in DNA: TGCGCCAGCAGCCAAACACCTAACTATGGCTACACCTTC. This translates into CASSQTPNYGYTF.

This clone appeared a few times. The rearrangement links TRBV7-9 to TRBJ2-5; D not certain. This CDR3 comprises 13 residues. The V and J ends lost 5 bases and 4 bases respectively, with 11 bases between them. Germline CDR1 is SEHNR and CDR2 is FQNEAQ (reference sequence). The CDR3 DNA follows: TGTGCCAGCAGCGAACGGATGGGAGAGACCCAGTACTTC. Its protein is CASSERMGETQYF.